This T cell receptor (beta chain) was recovered during a study of blood T cell repertoires in COVID-19. As for the study in general: Sites across the United States, Italy and Spain contributed samples from acute and convalescent COVID-19. T cells, B-cell-depleted T cells, or PBMCs supplied cDNA or gDNA.

As handled by the study authors: Nucleated cell number was recorded as an estimate derived from reference gene primer amplification. Assay: immunoSEQ multiplex PCR; the TCRdb copy retains only in-frame clones and omits some. V, J and clone size are taken as reported in that table, and D and trimming were inferred from the DNA itself. The sample has under 250,000 clones; approximately 83% are singletons. Germline V gene data show CDR1 as LGHDT and CDR2 as YNNKEL (reference sequence). The CDR3 length is 16 residues. The V end lost 4 bases, the J end lost 5 bases, and 15 bases lay between the germline ends.

The sequenced sample was peripheral blood. V and J are TRBV3-1 (or the pseudogene TRBV3-2) and TRBJ1-6, with D possibly being TRBD1 (6 bases). This receptor was obtained from a man in his fifties or sixties with active or convalescent COVID-19. CDR3 sequence (DNA): TGTGCCAGCAGCCCCGCCCGGGACACTAATAATTCACCCCTCCACTTT. Its translation: CASSPARDTNNSPLHF.